This T cell receptor (beta chain) was profiled in a study of shared clonotypes between healthy human individuals. The overall study: A couple of female and a few male donors aged 18 to 49 were enrolled.

Notes on the study in general: Clonotype sharing across several donors was observed for around 5% of naive CD4 clonotypes.

Germline trimming cut 4 bases from V and 1 base from J; bases unmatched to any gene: 7. The CDR3 is made up of 16 amino acids. CDR1 and CDR2 from the germline V gene are SGHTS and YDEGEE. As regards this clone: Its antigen is as yet unknown.

The authors split each subset's genomic DNA evenly across several immunoSEQ plates. The DNA input per sorted-subset replicate PCR was about 190 ng, corresponding to some 33,000 T cell genomes. The protocol was immunoSEQ multiplex PCR, while the TCRdb copy is restricted to in-frame clones and leaves out a portion. The table has over 150,000 clones, around 63% seen once. The chain uses TRBV5-8 and TRBJ2-3; TRBD1 agrees at 9 bases. This clonotype was sampled from a man younger than 45 in good health. Specimen: memory CD4+ T cells sorted from blood. The subset was: CD45RA-negative fraction. CDR3 sequence reads: CASSVIRDRGTDTQYF. CDR3 in DNA: TGTGCCAGCAGCGTAATCCGGGACAGGGGCACAGATACGCAGTATTTT. The full variable domain, rest sourced from reference TRBV5-8 and TRBJ2-3, is EAGVTQSPTHLIKTRGQQATLRCSPISGHTSVYWYQQALGLGLQFLLWYDEGEERNRGNFPPRFSGRQFPNYSSELNVNALELEDSALYLCASSVIRDRGTDTQYFGPGTRLTVL.